Listed below are T cell receptor beta chains from one sample, sequenced in a study of cytomegalovirus exposure and HLA in healthy donors. The assay was immunoSEQ multiplex PCR, and TCRdb's table has in-frame clones only and misses some. The sample carries 150,000 to 200,000 clones, 81% recorded once. The sequenced sample consisted of PBMCs. These receptors came from a man between 18 and 29 years old in good health and CMV-seronegative. The CDR3 runs from the conserved cysteine through the conserved F or W. The D gene is left open where the match is weak. Only part of the rows carry a size: once, few, many, or a class if the clone is expanded.

TRBV7-2	-	TRBD2	TRBJ2-7	TGTGCCAGCAGCCCTAGCGGGGCCCTCTCCTACGAGCAGTACTTC	CASSPSGALSYEQYF
TRBV5-4	-	TRBD2	TRBJ2-3	TGTGCCAGCAGCCGTGAGGGGCCTAGCGGGGGAAGCACAGATACGCAGTATTTT	CASSREGPSGGSTDTQYF
TRBV19	-	-	TRBJ2-7	TGTGCCAGTAGTATCGGTCTCCCCCCTTCCTACGAGCAGTACTTC	CASSIGLPPSYEQYF
TRBV9	-	-	TRBJ2-1	TGTGCCAGCAGCACACAACCAGGGAACAATGAGCAGTTCTTC	CASSTQPGNNEQFF
TRBV11-2	-	TRBD1	TRBJ1-1	TGTGCCAGCAGCTTAAGGGGGACAGGAGTGTTTATCCCGAACACTGAAGCTTTCTTT	CASSLRGTGVFIPNTEAFF
TRBV4-2	-	TRBD1	TRBJ2-1	TGTGCCAGCAGCCAAGAAGGGACAGACCCTTACAATGAGCAGTTCTTC	CASSQEGTDPYNEQFF
TRBV2	-	-	TRBJ1-1	TGTGCCAGCAGTCAGCCGGGGGAGGACACTGAAGCTTTCTTT	CASSQPGEDTEAFF
TRBV7-2	-	TRBD1	TRBJ1-1	TGTGCCAGCAGCTTAGTCCCGGGACAGCCTGGCACTGAAGCTTTCTTT	CASSLVPGQPGTEAFF
TRBV7-8	-	-	TRBJ1-2	TGTGCCAGCAGCCCTAAGGTTACAGGGCTTTTGAATTATGGCTACACCTTC	CASSPKVTGLLNYGYTF
TRBV6-1	-	TRBD2	TRBJ2-2	TGTGCCAGCAGTGAACTAGCGGGGGGGCTGAACACCGGGGAGCTGTTTTTT	CASSELAGGLNTGELFF
TRBV7-3	-	-	TRBJ2-3	TGTGCCAGCAGCCCCTCGTGGGGGCAAGATACGCAGTATTTT	CASSPSWGQDTQYF
TRBV5-1	few	TRBD2	TRBJ2-1	TGCGCCAGCAGCTTGACTAGCGGAACCTACAATGAGCAGTTCTTC	CASSLTSGTYNEQFF
TRBV11-3	-	-	TRBJ2-1	TGTGCCAGCAGCTTAGCCAGGGGCTCCTACAATGAGCAGTTCTTC	CASSLARGSYNEQFF
TRBV5-1	-	-	TRBJ2-2	TGCGCCAGCAGCTTAACAGGGTGGGGGAACACCGGGGAGCTGTTTTTT	CASSLTGWGNTGELFF
TRBV4-2	-	-	TRBJ2-1	TGTGCCAGCAGCCAAGATTTACTGGGGGGAGCTGACTACAATGAGCAGTTCTTC	CASSQDLLGGADYNEQFF
TRBV7-3	-	TRBD1	TRBJ2-1	TGTGCCAGCAGCTTAGAAGGACAGGTTCTTGATGAGCAGTTCTTC	CASSLEGQVLDEQFF
TRBV9	-	-	TRBJ2-1	TGTGCCAGCAGCGTATATTCAGGGGCGTATAATGAGCAGTTCTTC	CASSVYSGAYNEQFF
TRBV29-1	few	-	TRBJ1-3	TGCAGCGTTAAGCGAAACTCTGGAAACACCATATATTTT	CSVKRNSGNTIYF
TRBV7-3	-	TRBD2	TRBJ2-3	TGTGCCAGCAGCTTGGCGGGAGTGTGGACAGATACGCAGTATTTT	CASSLAGVWTDTQYF
TRBV29-1	-	-	TRBJ1-2	TGCAGCGTTGAAGGGATCAGCGGGAGTTATGGCTACACCTTC	CSVEGISGSYGYTF
TRBV7-9	-	-	TRBJ2-3	TGTGCCAGCAGCCCCTTCGGGGGGCCACTTGAAACAGATACGCAGTATTTT	CASSPFGGPLETDTQYF
TRBV9	-	TRBD1	TRBJ2-1	TGTGCCAGCAGCCGGGACAGGGGGGAGTACAATGAGCAGTTCTTC	CASSRDRGEYNEQFF
TRBV4-3	-	-	TRBJ2-3	TGCGCCAGCAGCCAAGATAACGGAGGCACAGATACGCAGTATTTT	CASSQDNGGTDTQYF
TRBV6-5	-	-	TRBJ2-5	TGTGCCAGCACCCGGGCAGGGGTTGGTGAGACCCAGTACTTC	CASTRAGVGETQYF
TRBV5-4	-	-	TRBJ2-7	TGTGCCAGCAGCAGCCGGGACAACTCCTACGAGCAGTACTTC	CASSSRDNSYEQYF
TRBV7-2	once	-	TRBJ2-1	TGTGCCAGCAGCAACCCCGGAGGAGGCTACAATGAGCAGTTCTTC	CASSNPGGGYNEQFF
TRBV29-1	-	TRBD1	TRBJ2-1	TGCAGCGTTGAAGTGGGACAGGGTGAGCAGTTCTTC	CSVEVGQGEQFF